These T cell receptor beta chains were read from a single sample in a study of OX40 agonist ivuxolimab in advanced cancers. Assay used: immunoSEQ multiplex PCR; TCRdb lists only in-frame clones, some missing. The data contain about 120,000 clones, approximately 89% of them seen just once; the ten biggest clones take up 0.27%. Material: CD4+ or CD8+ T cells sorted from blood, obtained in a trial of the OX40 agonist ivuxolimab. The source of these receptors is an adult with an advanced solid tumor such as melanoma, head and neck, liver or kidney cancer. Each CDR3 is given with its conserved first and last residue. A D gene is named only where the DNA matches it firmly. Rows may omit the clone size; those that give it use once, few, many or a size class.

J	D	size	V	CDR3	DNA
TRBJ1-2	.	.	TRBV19	CASRRELGGYTF	TGTGCCAGTAGGCGGGAGTTAGGTGGCTACACCTTC
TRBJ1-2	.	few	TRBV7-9	CASSFTGLYGYTF	TGTGCCAGCAGTTTTACAGGGCTCTATGGCTACACCTTC
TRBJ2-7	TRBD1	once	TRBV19	CASSGTGHTYEQYF	TGTGCCAGTAGTGGGACAGGACACACCTACGAGCAGTACTTC
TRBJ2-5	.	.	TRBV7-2	CASSLAPLASETQYF	TGTGCCAGCAGCTTAGCCCCCCTAGCGTCCGAGACCCAGTACTTC
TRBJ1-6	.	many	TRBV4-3	CASSQEGGKGSPLHF	TGCGCCAGCAGCCAAGAAGGAGGGAAGGGTTCACCCCTCCACTTT
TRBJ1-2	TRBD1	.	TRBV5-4	CASSLRDRAYGYTF	TGTGCCAGCAGCTTAAGAGACAGGGCTTATGGCTACACCTTC
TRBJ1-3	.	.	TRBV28	CASSLWANSGNTIYF	TGTGCCAGCAGTTTATGGGCAAACTCTGGAAACACCATATATTTT
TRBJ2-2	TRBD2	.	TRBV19	CASVAGGLESRSGELFF	TGTGCCAGTGTAGCGGGAGGACTCGAGTCGCGATCCGGGGAGCTGTTTTTT
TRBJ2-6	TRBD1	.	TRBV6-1	CASSALTGGFYSGANVLTF	TGTGCCAGCAGTGCTCTAACAGGGGGTTTTTACTCTGGGGCCAACGTCCTGACTTTC
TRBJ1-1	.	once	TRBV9	CASSIQDSYTEAFF	TGTGCCAGCAGCATCCAGGACTCCTACACTGAAGCTTTCTTT
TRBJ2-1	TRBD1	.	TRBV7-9	CASSFSGGVEQFF	TGTGCCAGCAGCTTCTCAGGGGGCGTTGAGCAGTTCTTC
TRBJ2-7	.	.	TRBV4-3	CASSPTWDVWVSEQYF	TGCGCCAGCAGCCCAACCTGGGACGTTTGGGTTTCCGAGCAGTACTTC
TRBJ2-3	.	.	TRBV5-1	CASSPPSTDTQYF	TGCGCCAGCAGCCCCCCAAGCACAGATACGCAGTATTTT
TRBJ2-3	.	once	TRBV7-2	CASSTPYRADTQYF	TGTGCCAGCAGCACTCCTTATAGGGCAGATACGCAGTATTTT
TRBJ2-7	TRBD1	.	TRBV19	CASRSSGTGGQQYF	TGTGCCAGTCGTTCCTCCGGGACAGGGGGCCAACAGTACTTC
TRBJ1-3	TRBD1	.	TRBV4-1	CASSQTQGTGNTIYF	TGCGCCAGCAGCCAGACACAGGGGACTGGAAACACCATATATTTT
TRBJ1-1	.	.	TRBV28	CASRLGSEAFF	TGTGCCAGCAGACTAGGGAGTGAAGCTTTCTTT
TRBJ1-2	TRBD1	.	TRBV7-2	CASSLDRGRGGYTF	TGTGCCAGCAGCTTAGACAGGGGGCGAGGGGGCTACACCTTC
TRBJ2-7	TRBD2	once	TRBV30	CAWSVQGGGEQYF	TGTGCCTGGAGTGTACAAGGCGGGGGCGAGCAGTACTTC
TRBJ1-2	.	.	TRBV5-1	CASSPGGAPAYGYTF	TGCGCCAGCAGCCCTGGGGGGGCGCCTGCCTATGGCTACACCTTC
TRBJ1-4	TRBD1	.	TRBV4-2	CASSPRTGRLANEKLFF	TGTGCCAGCAGCCCCCGGACAGGACGCTTGGCTAATGAAAAACTGTTTTTT
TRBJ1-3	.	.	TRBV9	CASSVGEGGAPGNTIYF	TGTGCCAGCAGCGTAGGCGAGGGGGGCGCGCCTGGAAACACCATATATTTT
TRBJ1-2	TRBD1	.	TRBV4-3	CASSRSGQGHRYGYTF	TGCGCCAGCAGCCGAAGCGGACAGGGACATCGCTATGGCTACACCTTC
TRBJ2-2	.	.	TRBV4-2	CASSQDPPDVRIGGGELFF	TGTGCCAGCAGCCAAGACCCCCCGGACGTACGGATTGGTGGCGGGGAGCTGTTTTTT
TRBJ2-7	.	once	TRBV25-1	CASSEAGRRDF	TGTGCCAGCAGTGAGGCGGGCCGTCGGGACTTC
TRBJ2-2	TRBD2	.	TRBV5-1	CASSSGLAGAPLNTGELFF	TGCGCCAGCAGCTCGGGACTAGCGGGGGCCCCATTGAACACCGGGGAGCTGTTTTTT
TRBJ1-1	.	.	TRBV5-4	CASSFLAGAGMNTEAFF	TGTGCCAGCAGCTTCCTCGCAGGGGCCGGGATGAACACTGAAGCTTTCTTT
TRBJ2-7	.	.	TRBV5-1	CASSKGDIFATYEQYF	TGCGCCAGCAGCAAGGGGGACATTTTTGCTACGTACGAGCAGTACTTC
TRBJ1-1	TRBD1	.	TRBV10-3	CAIGPAGQGAVRDTEAFF	TGTGCCATCGGACCGGCGGGACAGGGGGCCGTTAGGGACACTGAAGCTTTCTTT
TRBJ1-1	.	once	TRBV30	CAWSVRRTFLNTEAFF	TGTGCCTGGAGTGTACGGAGGACGTTTTTGAACACTGAAGCTTTCTTT
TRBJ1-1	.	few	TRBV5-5	CASSLEAGTNTEAFF	TGTGCCAGCAGCTTGGAGGCAGGGACGAACACTGAAGCTTTCTTT
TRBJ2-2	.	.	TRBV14	CASSQEIGDTGELFF	TGTGCCAGCAGCCAAGAAATAGGGGATACCGGGGAGCTGTTTTTT
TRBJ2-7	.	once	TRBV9	CASSVAGEGEQYF	TGTGCCAGCAGCGTAGCAGGGGAAGGCGAGCAGTACTTC
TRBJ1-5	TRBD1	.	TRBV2	CASRDRGNQPQHF	TGTGCCAGCAGAGACAGGGGCAATCAGCCCCAGCATTTT
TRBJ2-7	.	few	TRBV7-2	CASSLQGGLDEQYF	TGTGCCAGCAGCTTACAGGGGGGACTCGACGAGCAGTACTTC
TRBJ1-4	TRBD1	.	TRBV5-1	CASSAGTARNEKLFF	TGCGCCAGCAGCGCCGGGACAGCTAGGAATGAAAAACTGTTTTTT
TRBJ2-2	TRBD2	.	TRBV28	CASTWGGIDTGELFF	TGTGCCAGCACATGGGGGGGAATCGACACCGGGGAGCTGTTTTTT
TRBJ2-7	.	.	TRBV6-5	CASRDTGSEQYF	TGTGCCAGCAGGGACACAGGGAGCGAGCAGTACTTC
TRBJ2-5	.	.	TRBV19	CASSIGATGKETQYF	TGTGCCAGTAGTATAGGAGCTACGGGAAAAGAGACCCAGTACTTC
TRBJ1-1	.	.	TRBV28	CASRSTTEAFF	TGTGCCAGCAGATCTACCACTGAAGCTTTCTTT
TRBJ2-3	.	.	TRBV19	CASSIAGSGITDTQYF	TGTGCCAGTAGTATCGCTGGTAGCGGAATCACAGATACGCAGTATTTT
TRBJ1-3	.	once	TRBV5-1	CASSPSPTGNTIYF	TGCGCCAGCAGCCCTAGCCCAACCGGAAACACCATATATTTT
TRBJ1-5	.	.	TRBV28	CASSLLRGSGALSNQPQHF	TGTGCCAGCAGTTTATTGAGGGGGTCGGGGGCTCTGAGCAATCAGCCCCAGCATTTT
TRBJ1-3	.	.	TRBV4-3	CASSQEFHNSGNTIYF	TGCGCCAGCAGCCAAGAGTTTCACAACTCTGGAAACACCATATATTTT
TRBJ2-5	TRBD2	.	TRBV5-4	CASSGGRGRKETQYF	TGTGCCAGCAGCGGGGGGAGGGGCAGAAAAGAGACCCAGTACTTC
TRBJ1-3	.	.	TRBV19	CASSIHSGNTIYF	TGTGCCAGTAGTATACACTCTGGAAACACCATATATTTT
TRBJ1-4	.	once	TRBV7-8	CASSLGISAATNEKLFF	TGTGCCAGCAGCTTAGGAATTTCAGCTGCAACTAATGAAAAACTGTTTTTT
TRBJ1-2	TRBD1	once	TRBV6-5	CASSLNRGGYTF	TGTGCCAGCAGTTTGAACAGGGGAGGCTACACCTTC
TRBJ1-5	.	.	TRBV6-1	CATGRLSNQPQHF	TGTGCCACAGGCCGCTTGTCTAATCAGCCCCAGCATTTT
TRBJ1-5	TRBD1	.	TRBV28	CASSRGQGYQPQHF	TGTGCCAGCAGCCGGGGACAGGGCTATCAGCCCCAGCATTTT
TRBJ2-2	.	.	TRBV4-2	CASSQVRGETGELFF	TGTGCCAGCAGCCAAGTTCGAGGAGAAACCGGGGAGCTGTTTTTT
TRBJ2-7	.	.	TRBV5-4	CASSLAQARKPYEQYF	TGTGCCAGCAGCTTGGCCCAAGCGAGAAAACCCTACGAGCAGTACTTC
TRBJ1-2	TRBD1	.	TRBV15	CATSRDPGQNYYGYTF	TGTGCCACCAGCAGAGATCCGGGACAGAATTACTATGGCTACACCTTC
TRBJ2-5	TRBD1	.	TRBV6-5	CASRSTGVRETQYF	TGTGCCAGCAGATCGACAGGGGTTCGAGAGACCCAGTACTTC
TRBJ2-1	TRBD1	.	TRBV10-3	CAISERQGGVYNEQFF	TGTGCCATCAGTGAGCGACAGGGTGGGGTCTACAATGAGCAGTTCTTC
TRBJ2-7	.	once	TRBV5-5	CASSLANTVGAYEQYF	TGTGCCAGCAGCTTGGCCAATACGGTGGGTGCCTACGAGCAGTACTTC
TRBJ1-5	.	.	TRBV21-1	CASSKRGGTGDYSNQPQHF	TGTGCCAGCAGCAAAAGGGGGGGGACAGGAGATTATAGCAATCAGCCCCAGCATTTT